The 25 T cell receptor beta chains in this list originate from one sample, sequenced in a study of cytomegalovirus exposure and HLA in healthy donors. In the PCR, 60 Vbeta and 13 Jbeta primers were used. Repertoires were generated with immunoSEQ multiplex PCR, while TCRdb's copy carries only in-frame clones and drops some. The profile shows 55,000 to 80,000 clones, roughly 73% of them singletons. Sequencing was performed on PBMCs. The receptors were gathered from a middle-aged woman in good health and CMV-seropositive.

The chain combines TRBV7-2 with TRBJ1-5; D unresolved. V was trimmed by 1 base and J by 5 bases, leaving 6 bases between them. CDR3 length: 13 residues. The germline V gene has CDR1 SGHTA and CDR2 FQGNSA. The CDR3 DNA reads as TGTGCCAGCAGCTTAGTGGCCGATCAGCCCCAGCATTTT. It codes for CASSLVADQPQHF.

The chain combines TRBV27 with TRBJ1-2; 11 bases fit TRBD1. The trim removed 4 bases at V and 11 bases at J, leaving 3 bases unmatched. CDR3 length equals 12 residues. Per germline, CDR1 MNHEY and CDR2 SMNVEV (reference sequence). The CDR3 is CASSSRDRGYTF. The CDR3 DNA sequence: TGTGCCAGCAGTTCCCGGGACAGGGGGTACACCTTC.

This clone was seen more than once but under ten times. The chain has TRBV29-1 and TRBJ2-7, with 9 bases fitting TRBD2. This CDR3 contains 13 residues. Germline CDR1 and CDR2: SQVTM and ANQGSEA. V shed 3 bases and J 7 bases; nucleotides not matched to a gene: 7. Here the CDR3 reads CSVDGPSGVEQYF. In nucleotides, the CDR3 is TGCAGCGTTGATGGGCCTAGCGGGGTTGAGCAGTACTTC.

In this sample, this clone turned up a few times. The CDR3 region is CASSYRENYEQYF. DNA of the CDR3: TGTGCCAGCAGTTACAGGGAGAACTACGAGCAGTACTTC. The rearrangement joins TRBV6-5 to TRBJ2-7; tentative D call: TRBD2 (5 bases). Trimming pared 2 bases from V and 3 bases from J, leaving 8 bases between. Germline loops: CDR1 MNHEY, CDR2 SVGAGI. The CDR3 is 13 residues long.

This clone was observed a handful of times. The chain has TRBV14 and TRBJ2-7, with 9 bases identical to TRBD1. Trimming removed 6 bases from V and 6 bases from J; junction bases left unmatched: 15. From germline, CDR1 is SGHDN and CDR2 FVKESK. The CDR3 is 16 amino acids. Here the CDR3 DNA reads TGTGCCAGCAGTCCTAAACGAGGACAGGGGTTGTTCGAGCAGTACTTC. The encoded protein is CASSPKRGQGLFEQYF.

The chain couples TRBV7-6 to TRBJ2-7; 8 bases fit TRBD1. Per the germline V gene, CDR1 is SGHVS and CDR2 is FNYEAQ. The ends lost 4 bases at V and 5 bases at J; junction bases unmatched: 4. The CDR3 extends over 13 amino acids. The CDR3 reads CASSSRTGNEQYF. The CDR3 bases are TGTGCCAGCAGCTCTCGGACAGGGAACGAGCAGTACTTC.

The J gene is TRBJ2-6, the V gene TRBV27; D not resolved. This CDR3 is built from 15 residues. V was cut by 2 bases and J by 1 base, with 6 bases left in between. Germline V CDR1 and CDR2: MNHEY, SMNVEV (reference sequence). CDR3 DNA: TGTGCCAGCAGTTTACAGGCGTCTGGGGCCAACGTCCTGACTTTC. It specifies CASSLQASGANVLTF. The whole variable domain, remainder taken from reference TRBV27 and TRBJ2-6, is EAQVTQNPRYLITVTGKKLTVTCSQNMNHEYMSWYRQDPGLGLRQIYYSMNVEVTDKGDVPEGYKVSRKEKRNFPLILESPSPNQTSLYFCASSLQASGANVLTFGAGSRLTVL.

This clone showed up just a few times. The chain couples TRBV2 to TRBJ2-7; 7 bases are shared with TRBD1. The length of the CDR3 is 15 residues. CDR1 is SNHLY, CDR2 FYNNEI, per germline. V lost 5 bases to trimming and J lost 3 bases; unmatched junction nucleotides: 10. Here the CDR3 DNA reads TGTGCCAGCAGTCCGGACAGGTTCGCCTTCTACGAGCAGTACTTC. Amino acid sequence: CASSPDRFAFYEQYF.

V usage is TRBV9 and J usage is TRBJ2-3; 10 bases align to TRBD2. J lost 8 bases, V lost 2 bases, and 5 bases had no gene match. This CDR3 contains 14 residues. CDR1 is SGDLS, CDR2 YYNGEE, per germline. CDR3: CASSVSGGEGTQYF. CDR3 coding DNA: TGTGCCAGCAGCGTCAGCGGGGGGGAGGGTACGCAGTATTTT. Based on the CDR3 plus reference TRBV9 and TRBJ2-3, the full variable domain is DSGVTQTPKHLITATGQRVTLRCSPRSGDLSVYWYQQSLDQGLQFLIQYYNGEERAKGNILERFSAQQFPDLHSELNLSSLELGDSALYFCASSVSGGEGTQYFGPGTRLTVL.

This chain connects TRBV5-4 to TRBJ2-7; D remains ambiguous. The germline V gene has CDR1 SGHNT and CDR2 YYREEE (reference sequence). The CDR3 spans 11 residues. With 0 bases removed from V and 6 bases from J, the gap between germline ends came to 4 bases. In nucleotides, the CDR3 is TGTGCCAGCAGCTTGGCGGGCGAGCAGTACTTC. Protein sequence: CASSLAGEQYF.

V gene TRBV2 combines with J gene TRBJ1-6; D not resolved. The CDR3 consists of 14 residues. Germline CDR1 reads SNHLY; CDR2 reads FYNNEI. V dropped 1 base and J dropped 5 bases, with 6 bases sitting between them. CDR3 sequence: CASSEGRDNSPLHF. CDR3 DNA sequence: TGTGCCAGCAGTGAAGGGAGGGATAATTCACCCCTCCACTTT. Full variable domain (rest looked up from reference TRBV2 and TRBJ1-6): EPEVTQTPSHQVTQMGQEVILRCVPISNHLYFYWYRQILGQKVEFLVSFYNNEISEKSEIFDDQFSVERPDGSNFTLKIRSTKLEDSAMYFCASSEGRDNSPLHFGNGTRLTVT.

This clone was seen a few times. The rearrangement uses TRBV5-8 and TRBJ2-1; 9 positions agree with TRBD1. The CDR3 covers 14 residues. The V segment lost 4 bases and the J segment 6 bases; nucleotides outside the gene matches: 5. In germline, CDR1 is SGHTS, CDR2 YDEGEE. CDR3 protein: CASSTRTGVNEQFF. In DNA, the CDR3 is TGTGCCAGCAGCACCAGGACAGGGGTCAATGAGCAGTTCTTC. Full variable domain (rest looked up from reference TRBV5-8 and TRBJ2-1): EAGVTQSPTHLIKTRGQQATLRCSPISGHTSVYWYQQALGLGLQFLLWYDEGEERNRGNFPPRFSGRQFPNYSSELNVNALELEDSALYLCASSTRTGVNEQFFGPGTRLTVL.

The chain links TRBV27 to TRBJ1-1; D not certain. V lost 6 bases and J lost 0, with 23 bases in between. In germline, CDR1 is MNHEY, CDR2 SMNVEV (reference sequence). The CDR3 spans 18 residues. This chain's CDR3 is CASSFMAGGGRVNTEAFF. The CDR3 bases are TGTGCCAGCAGCTTTATGGCGGGCGGAGGAAGAGTGAACACTGAAGCTTTCTTT.

V is TRBV5-4 and J is TRBJ2-7, with 13 bases fitting TRBD2. J lost 4 bases, V lost 4 bases, and 5 bases had no gene match. Germline V lookup: CDR1 SGHNT, CDR2 YYREEE (reference sequence). The CDR3 contains 15 residues. CDR3 in DNA: TGTGCCAGCAGCCGGGGGACTAGCGGGGCGTACGAGCAGTACTTC. It yields the protein CASSRGTSGAYEQYF.

This clone was seen only a few times. The gene calls are TRBV5-1 and TRBJ2-5; 7 bases map to TRBD2. The CDR3 loop spans 18 amino acids. Germline-derived CDR1 and CDR2 are SGHRS and YFSETQ. J gave up 1 base and V 8 bases, and 20 bases lay outside the gene matches. The CDR3, as DNA: TGCGCCAGGGACGCTCGGGAGGCGGGGGTACCATTCCAAGAGACCCAGTACTTC. Encoded protein: CARDAREAGVPFQETQYF.

This chain links TRBV7-2 with TRBJ1-5; no clear D. V was pared by 8 bases and J by 2 bases, with 13 bases between. The CDR3 contains 14 residues. Germline V gene lookup returns CDR1 SGHTA and CDR2 FQGNSA. CDR3 protein: CASARNLGNQPQHF. CDR3 DNA: TGTGCCAGCGCGCGCAACCTGGGCAATCAGCCCCAGCATTTT.

This rearrangement joins TRBV9 to TRBJ2-3; 9 nucleotides agree with TRBD2. Germline loops: CDR1 SGDLS, CDR2 YYNGEE. The CDR3 spans 17 residues. Trimming at V came to 0 bases and at J to 4 bases, leaving 9 bases not matched to a gene. The CDR3 DNA reads as TGTGCCAGCAGCGTAGGGGGGCCTAGCGGGGCCTCAGATACGCAGTATTTT. This codes for CASSVGGPSGASDTQYF.

This clone was recorded once. V usage is TRBV10-3 and J usage is TRBJ1-2; tentatively, D is TRBD1 (6 bases). Germline V lookup: CDR1 ENHRY, CDR2 SYGVKD. The CDR3 is 14 residues long. V was shortened by 11 bases and J by 3 bases, with 19 bases between the two germline ends. CDR3 amino acids: CAVRGGQMDYGYTF. The CDR3 region has the DNA TGTGCCGTAAGGGGGGGGCAGATGGACTATGGCTACACCTTC.

In this sample, this clone turned up once. The CDR3, as DNA: TGTGCCATCCGGGCGGGGGAAAGGGATACGCAGTATTTT. Protein sequence: CAIRAGERDTQYF. This chain uses TRBV10-3 with TRBJ2-3; 7 bases match TRBD2. The CDR3 runs 13 residues. V gave up 8 bases and J gave up 6 bases; unmatched junction bases: 8. CDR1 ENHRY and CDR2 SYGVKD come from the germline V gene.

The rearrangement links TRBV5-1 to TRBJ2-7, with TRBD2 as a possible D gene (5 bases). V was pared by 1 base and J by 3 bases, with 8 bases between. Germline CDR1 is SGHRS and CDR2 is YFSETQ. The CDR3 is made up of 13 amino acids. The CDR3 region is CASSLFGVYEQYF. For the CDR3, the DNA is TGCGCCAGCAGCTTGTTCGGGGTCTACGAGCAGTACTTC.

The J gene is TRBJ2-3, the V gene TRBV4-1; tentatively, D is TRBD2 (6 bases). The CDR3 contains 14 residues. Germline lookup yields CDR1 MGHRA and CDR2 YSYEKL. Trimming shortened V by 4 bases and J by 6 bases, and 14 bases separated the two germline ends. The CDR3 DNA reads TGCGCCAGCAGCCGTCGGACTACCTTCGATACGCAGTATTTT. This sequence encodes CASSRRTTFDTQYF.

The chain couples TRBV29-1 to TRBJ1-2; 8 bases map to TRBD1. Germline values: CDR1 SQVTM, CDR2 ANQGSEA. The CDR3 sequence is 18 residues long. With 3 bases clipped from V and 6 bases from J, the junction kept 21 bases outside the gene matches. The CDR3, as DNA: TGCAGCGTTGATTGGGGACAGGCCTCGTTAGGGGCAATCCATGGCTACACCTTC. Encoded protein: CSVDWGQASLGAIHGYTF.

The chain uses TRBV5-8 and TRBJ2-1, with D possibly matching TRBD1 (6 bases). The V and J ends lost 3 bases and 10 bases respectively, with 8 bases between them. This CDR3 region has 11 residues. The germline CDR1 and CDR2 sequences are SGHTS and YDEGEE. The CDR3 bases are TGTGCCAGCAGCTATACAGGGGAGCAGTTCTTC. It codes for CASSYTGEQFF. Full variable domain (outside the CDR3, taken from reference TRBV5-8 and TRBJ2-1): EAGVTQSPTHLIKTRGQQATLRCSPISGHTSVYWYQQALGLGLQFLLWYDEGEERNRGNFPPRFSGRQFPNYSSELNVNALELEDSALYLCASSYTGEQFFGPGTRLTVL.

In its sample, this clone was seen a few times. The rearrangement links TRBV29-1 to TRBJ2-5; D possibly corresponds to TRBD1 (5 bases). The V and J ends lost 1 base and 5 bases respectively, with 8 bases between them. The CDR3 has 12 amino acids. Germline V gene lookup returns CDR1 SQVTM and CDR2 ANQGSEA. This CDR3 reads CSVEGPGETQYF. CDR3 sequence (DNA): TGCAGCGTTGAAGGTCCAGGGGAGACCCAGTACTTC.

The chain is built from TRBV29-1 and TRBJ2-5, with 7 bases matching TRBD1. Germline CDR1 reads SQVTM; CDR2 reads ANQGSEA. J lost 2 bases, V lost 7 bases, and 10 bases had no gene match. This CDR3 is 14 amino acids long. The CDR3, as DNA: TGCAGCGCCCCAGGGGGATGGGGGCAAGAGACCCAGTACTTC. Translation: CSAPGGWGQETQYF. Using reference TRBV29-1 and TRBJ2-5 for the parts outside the CDR3, the full variable domain is SAVISQKPSRDICQRGTSLTIQCQVDSQVTMMFWYRQQPGQSLTLIATANQGSEATYESGFVIDKFPISRPNLTFSTLTVSNMSPEDSSIYLCSAPGGWGQETQYFGPGTRLLVL.